The present T cell receptor beta chain was sequenced within a study of blood T cells in healthy people across ages. Study-level information: Template switching recovered approximately one barcoded beta molecule for every two T cells.

As concerns this clonotype: The antigen is undetermined.

General study results and limits: Investigators treated diversity estimates from one million T cells as underestimates. Since the PBMCs were unsorted, naive and antigen-experienced cells could not be conclusively compared.

It was with a sample-barcoded 5' primer and a J-beta primer mix that a second PCR of roughly 7 to 12 cycles was run. Unique molecular identifiers of 12 random nucleotides labeled each cDNA. TCRdb reanalysed the 5' RACE reads using MiXCR and keeps one entry per CDR3 protein. The profile shows approximately 2,000,000 distinct CDR3 sequences, approximately 40% of them singletons. Material for sequencing was blood. The sequence was obtained from a human donor in good health.

The CDR3 region is CAISESGGTGGNTEAFF. As DNA, the CDR3 is TGTGCCATCAGTGAGTCGGGGGGGACAGGGGGGAACACTGAAGCTTTCTTT. The chain has TRBV10-3 and TRBJ1-1; 11 bases are shared with TRBD1. The V segment lost 0 bases and the J segment 1 base; nucleotides outside the gene matches: 4. The CDR3 has 17 residues. Germline CDR1 is ENHRY and CDR2 is SYGVKD.